The source of this TCR beta chain is a study of beta chain features in type 1 diabetes. Whole-study context: Examination of sorted cells across all samples involved about 99 million cells.

As every portion of the isolated RNA was reverse transcribed, the sequencing read expressed TCRB transcripts. Sequenced by immunoSEQ multiplex PCR; TCRdb stores in-frame clones only, minus some. The table shows 900,000 or so clones, with under 20% occurring only once. Study-level findings and limits: TCRB CDR3s from Type 1 diabetes patients were moderately but significantly shorter in all four CD4+ subsets. Individuals with type 1 diabetes displayed fewer insertions and more deletions at VDJ junctions. Shorter templates may be favored by PCR, equally so in patients and controls.

Turning to this clone: The antigen remains unidentified.

The length of the CDR3 is 14 residues. Trimming pared 8 bases from V and 1 base from J, leaving 13 bases between. The germline CDR1 and CDR2 sequences are SEHNR and FQNEAQ (reference sequence). Sequencing was done on a sample of naive CD4+ T cells from blood. The sequence came from a woman under 30 in good health. The chain combines TRBV7-9 with TRBJ2-3; perhaps TRBD2 as D (6 bases). In DNA, the CDR3 is TGTGCCAGCCACAGGACGGGGGGCACAGATACGCAGTATTTT. The encoded protein is CASHRTGGTDTQYF.